Included here is one T cell receptor beta chain sequence, with context. What it recognizes is unknown. The table came from immunoSEQ multiplex PCR; TCRdb's copy has only in-frame clones and leaves some out. The repertoire holds fewer than 150,000 clones, with more than 85% as singletons. This specimen belongs to a study of cytomegalovirus exposure and HLA in healthy donors. Study findings and constraints: Researchers counted 164 TCR beta chains as cytomegalovirus-associated. Later, an analysis found that TCR clusters from the first cohort tended to co-occur in the 130 or so validation repertoires. Cytomegalovirus status, reportedly, was diagnosed with high specificity and sensitivity by the classifier.

Looked up from germline, CDR1 is SNHLY and CDR2 is FYNNEI. This CDR3 spans 15 amino acids. The ends lost 6 bases at V and 2 bases at J; junction bases unmatched: 5. Donors were drawn from the roughly 130-subject validation cohort, separate from the roughly 670-subject first cohort. The genes are TRBV2 and TRBJ2-1; 9 positions agree with TRBD1. Sequences were obtained from PBMCs. The receptor was isolated from a man aged 18 to 29 in good health and CMV-seropositive. The CDR3 region is CASRYTGGTYNEQFF. The CDR3 coding sequence is TGTGCCAGCAGGTACACAGGGGGCACCTACAATGAGCAGTTCTTC.